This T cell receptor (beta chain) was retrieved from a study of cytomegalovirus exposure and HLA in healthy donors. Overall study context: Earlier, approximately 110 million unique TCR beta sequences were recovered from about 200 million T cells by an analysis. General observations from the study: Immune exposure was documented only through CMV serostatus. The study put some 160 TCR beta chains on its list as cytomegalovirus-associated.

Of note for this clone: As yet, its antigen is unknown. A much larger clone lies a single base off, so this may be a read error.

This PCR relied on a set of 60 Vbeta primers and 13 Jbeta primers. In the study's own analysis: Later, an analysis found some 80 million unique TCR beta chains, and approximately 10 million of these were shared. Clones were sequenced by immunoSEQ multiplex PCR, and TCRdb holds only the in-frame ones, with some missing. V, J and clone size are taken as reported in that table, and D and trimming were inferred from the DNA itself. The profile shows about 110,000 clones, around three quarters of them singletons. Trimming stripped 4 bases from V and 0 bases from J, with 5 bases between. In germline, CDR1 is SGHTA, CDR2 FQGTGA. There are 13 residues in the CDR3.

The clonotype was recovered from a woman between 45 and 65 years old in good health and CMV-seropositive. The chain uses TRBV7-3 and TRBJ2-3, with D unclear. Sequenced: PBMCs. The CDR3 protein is CASSSSSTDTQYF. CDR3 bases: TGTGCCAGCAGCTCTTCTAGCACAGATACGCAGTATTTT. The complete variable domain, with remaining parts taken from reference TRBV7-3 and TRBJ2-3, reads GAGVSQTPSNKVTEKGKYVELRCDPISGHTALYWYRQSLGQGPEFLIYFQGTGAADDSGLPNDRFFAVRPEGSVSTLKIQRTERGDSAVYLCASSSSSTDTQYFGPGTRLTVL.